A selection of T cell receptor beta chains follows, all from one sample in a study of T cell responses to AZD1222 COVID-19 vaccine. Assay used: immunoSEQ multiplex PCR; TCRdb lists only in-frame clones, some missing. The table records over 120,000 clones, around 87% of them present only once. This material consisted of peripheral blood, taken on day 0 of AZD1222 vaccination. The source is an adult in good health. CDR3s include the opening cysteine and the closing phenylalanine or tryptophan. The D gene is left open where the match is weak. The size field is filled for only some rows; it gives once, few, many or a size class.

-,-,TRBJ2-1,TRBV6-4,CASSDRRHNEQFF,TGTGCCAGCAGTGACCGACGGCACAATGAGCAGTTCTTC
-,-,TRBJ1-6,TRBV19,CASSINPYSPLHF,TGTGCCAGTAGTATTAACCCTTATTCACCCCTCCACTTT
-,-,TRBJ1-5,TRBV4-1,CASSQGRRTKDQPQHF,TGCGCCAGCAGCCAAGGCCGTCGGACAAAGGATCAGCCCCAGCATTTT
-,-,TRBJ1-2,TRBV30,CAWTALNYGYTF,TGTGCCTGGACAGCCCTTAACTATGGCTACACCTTC
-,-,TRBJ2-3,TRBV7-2,CASSLVSRGSTDTQYF,TGTGCCAGCAGCTTAGTTTCGAGGGGAAGCACAGATACGCAGTATTTT
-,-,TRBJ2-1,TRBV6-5,CVSTGYNEQFF,TGTGTCAGCACGGGATACAATGAGCAGTTCTTC
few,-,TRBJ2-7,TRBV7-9,CASSFSYYEQYF,TGTGCCAGCAGCTTCTCATACTACGAGCAGTACTTC
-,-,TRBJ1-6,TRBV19,CASRGDLTYNSPLHF,TGTGCCAGTAGAGGGGACCTTACATATAATTCACCCCTCCACTTT
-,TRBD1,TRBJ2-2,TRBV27,CASSFPSGGNTGELFF,TGTGCCAGCAGTTTCCCCTCAGGGGGAAACACCGGGGAGCTGTTTTTT
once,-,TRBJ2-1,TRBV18,CASSPRPVILSEQFF,TGTGCCAGCTCACCAAGACCAGTAATACTGAGTGAGCAGTTCTTC